Following are 5 T cell receptor beta chains from one sample sequenced in a study of T cells in Graves' hyperthyroidism and ophthalmopathy. The source material, RNA transcripts, was used to amplify TCR beta CDR3 regions. Using the HTBI primer set, a first-round RT-PCR was run on the TCR CDR3. TCRdb used MiXCR to reprocess the multiplex PCR reads, holding one entry per CDR3 protein. The table includes over 500,000 distinct CDR3 sequences, over 15% detected once. The specimen sequenced was blood. These receptors were collected from a woman aged 18-35 years with Graves' ophthalmopathy.

Many counts were recorded for this clonotype. The V and J genes are TRBV2 and TRBJ1-2; D remains ambiguous. The germline V and J ends were trimmed by 7 bases and 3 bases, with 9 bases remaining between them. The V gene's germline CDR1 is SNHLY and CDR2 FYNNEI. The CDR3 consists of 12 residues. The CDR3 is CASTGLDYGYTF. CDR3 coding DNA: TGTGCCAGCACCGGACTGGACTATGGCTACACCTTC.

This clonotype showed up many times. The chain is built from TRBV7-9 and TRBJ2-7; no clear D. Trimming removed 5 bases at V and 0 bases at J, with 11 bases between. This CDR3 is 14 amino acids long. Looked up from germline, CDR1 is SEHNR and CDR2 is FQNEAQ (reference sequence). CDR3 in DNA: TGTGCCAGCAGCCATACACGAAACTCCTACGAGCAGTACTTC. Translation gives CASSHTRNSYEQYF.

This clonotype has a handful of counts. This chain uses TRBV20-1 with TRBJ1-6; TRBD1 might be the D (5 bases). V dropped 5 bases and J dropped 5 bases, with 19 bases sitting between them. The CDR3 loop spans 16 amino acids. The germline CDR1 and CDR2 sequences are DFQATT and SNEGSKA (reference sequence). CDR3 nucleotides: TGCAGTGCTCTCGGGATGGGGACGGGAGATAATTCACCCCTCCACTTT. It is translated as CSALGMGTGDNSPLHF.

This clonotype showed up just a few times. This rearrangement joins TRBV27 to TRBJ1-1; the D gene is possibly TRBD1 (6 bases). The V gene lost 3 bases and the J gene lost 1 base, with 18 bases spanning the gap. In germline, CDR1 is MNHEY, CDR2 SMNVEV (reference sequence). The CDR3 runs 17 residues. CDR3 region: CASSFENREQANTEAFF. The CDR3 bases are TGTGCCAGCAGTTTCGAGAACAGGGAACAAGCGAACACTGAAGCTTTCTTT.

This clonotype came up a few times. This sequence joins TRBV6-1 and TRBJ1-2; the D is unclear. V lost 1 base, J lost 3 bases, and 18 bases lay in between. Per the germline V gene, CDR1 is MNHNS and CDR2 is SASEGT. The CDR3 loop spans 17 amino acids. CDR3 region: CASSEEFLAASHYGYTF. In DNA, the CDR3 is TGTGCCAGCAGTGAAGAGTTCTTGGCGGCATCACACTATGGCTACACCTTC.